The T cell receptor beta chain under discussion was sequenced for a study of T cells in Graves' hyperthyroidism and ophthalmopathy. Notes on the study in general: Most thyroid clonotypes expanded above 0.001 were also detected in blood. A model using 13 V-J features told ophthalmopathy apart from stable hyperthyroidism.

Amplification yielded TCR beta CDR3 regions, with RNA transcripts as the source. First-round RT-PCR targeting the TCR CDR3 was performed with the HTBI primer set. A single record per CDR3 protein comes from TCRdb applying MiXCR to the multiplex PCR reads. The table includes a few hundred thousand distinct CDR3 sequences, around 14% detected once. In this sample, this clonotype turned up many times. What it recognizes is unknown. The hyperthyroidism was newly diagnosed and had lasted under 2 months; the patients were aged 18 to 65. Germline values: CDR1 MNHEY, CDR2 SMNVEV (reference sequence). This CDR3 has 16 amino acids. V shed 3 bases and J shed 7 bases, with 22 bases lying between them.

This clonotype originated in a woman younger than 30 with Graves' hyperthyroidism. The sample was blood. V usage is TRBV27 and J usage is TRBJ2-7; D is unclear. The CDR3 spells CASSFLPPSRPWEQYF. CDR3 bases: TGTGCCAGCAGTTTCCTCCCGCCGAGTAGGCCGTGGGAGCAGTACTTC.